The clone carrying this T cell receptor beta chain occurred a few times. What it binds is unknown. The study, taken as a whole, reports: Whole repertoires were not studied in the larger cohort, only one V-J beta rearrangement. Tumor memory CD4+ T cell TCR gene usage was found to cluster with blood and lymph node memory CD4+ cells and with lymph node naive CD4+ cells.

Constant-region reverse primers amplified full-length variable regions, followed by semi-nested Nested Universal Primer A PCR. Each CDR3 protein is one row after TCRdb ran MiXCR on the 5' RACE reads. The repertoire holds roughly 69,000 distinct CDR3 sequences, with around a fifth as singletons. J lost 4 bases, V lost 6 bases, and 9 bases had no gene match. The V gene's germline CDR1 is DFQATT and CDR2 SNEGSKA (reference sequence). This CDR3 is 14 amino acids long. The TCR was taken from a female donor with breast cancer. Material for sequencing was memory CD4+ T cells sorted from a lymph node. The subset: memory CD4+ T cells, CD4+CD45RO+CD25-. This chain connects TRBV20-1 to TRBJ2-1, with 7 positions matching TRBD2. CDR3 DNA sequence: TGCAGTGCAGCCCCTAGCGGAGATTACAATGAGCAGTTCTTC. It is translated as CSAAPSGDYNEQFF.